The clone carrying this T cell receptor beta chain was picked up one time. What it recognizes is unknown. TCRdb's table, derived via immunoSEQ multiplex PCR, lists solely in-frame clones and lacks some. The sample lists roughly 1 million clones, about 80% occurring once. Germline CDR1 reads SGHRS; CDR2 reads YFSETQ. CDR3 length equals 17 residues. Trimming left V 4 bases short and J 0 bases short, with 14 bases between. The data were obtained in a study of shared clonotypes between healthy human individuals. Study-level points and caveats: Despite large depth, rarefaction showed incomplete sorted-subset sequencing.

Material for sequencing was memory CD4+ T cells from PBMCs. Subset noted: CD45RA-negative fraction. The chain joins TRBV5-1 to TRBJ2-6; D possibly uses TRBD1 or TRBD2 (5 bases each). The TCR was taken from a man younger than 35 in good health. Some clones in this sample may be carry-over from other donors' samples. The CDR3 bases are TGCGCCAGCAGCCCGGGGCGGAGCAACTCTGGGGCCAACGTCCTGACTTTC. Its translation: CASSPGRSNSGANVLTF.